The rows below give T cell receptor beta chains drawn from one sample of a study of cytomegalovirus exposure and HLA in healthy donors. The repertoire was sequenced with immunoSEQ multiplex PCR; TCRdb's copy has only in-frame clones and lacks some. This table holds some 210,000 clones, roughly 80% found once. The sequenced sample was PBMCs. All receptors derive from a woman aged 30 to 39 in good health and CMV-seropositive. Each CDR3 is given without its conserved first and last residue. The D gene is left open where the match is weak.

v_call,j_call,d_call,cdr3_aa
TRBV6-6,TRBJ1-5,TRBD1,ASTGGGRNQPQH
TRBV5-6,TRBJ1-5,TRBD1,ASSFWTGRDQPQH
TRBV19,TRBJ2-5,.,ASSQVVTVDQETQY
TRBV7-2,TRBJ2-7,.,ASSTRSARASYEQY
TRBV2,TRBJ1-6,.,ASRYSSPLH
TRBV27,TRBJ1-3,.,ASSSTGGNTIY
TRBV7-3,TRBJ2-1,TRBD2,ASSSSLAGLGNEQF
TRBV28,TRBJ2-4,.,ASISGAKNIQY
TRBV2,TRBJ2-7,.,ASTVDSVSSYEQY
TRBV7-3,TRBJ2-5,.,ASSLTSGIGETQY
TRBV6-5,.,.,ASSYNQGSYEQY
TRBV5-5,TRBJ2-7,.,ASSTRTDVSYEQY
TRBV5-6,TRBJ2-3,TRBD2,ASSGEGGQMNTQY